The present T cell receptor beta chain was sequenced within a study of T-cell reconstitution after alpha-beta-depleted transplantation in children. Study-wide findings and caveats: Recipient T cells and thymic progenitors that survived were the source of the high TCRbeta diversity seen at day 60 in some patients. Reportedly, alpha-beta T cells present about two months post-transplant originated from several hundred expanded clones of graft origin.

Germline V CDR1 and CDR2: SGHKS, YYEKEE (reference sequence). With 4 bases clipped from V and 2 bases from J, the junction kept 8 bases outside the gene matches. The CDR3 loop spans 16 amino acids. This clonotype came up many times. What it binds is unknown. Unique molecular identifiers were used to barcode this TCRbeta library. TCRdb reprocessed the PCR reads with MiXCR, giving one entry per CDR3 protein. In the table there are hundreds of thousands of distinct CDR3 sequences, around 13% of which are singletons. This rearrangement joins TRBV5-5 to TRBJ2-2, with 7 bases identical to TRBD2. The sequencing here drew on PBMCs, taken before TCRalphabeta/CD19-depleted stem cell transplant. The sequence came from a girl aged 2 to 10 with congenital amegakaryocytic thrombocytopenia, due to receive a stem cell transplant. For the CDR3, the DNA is TGTGCCAGCAGCACTAGGGCGGGAGTCAACACCGGGGAGCTGTTTTTT. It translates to CASSTRAGVNTGELFF.